Presented here are 23 T cell receptor beta chains from one specimen sequenced in a study of regulatory T cells in long-lasting Graves disease. TCRdb reprocessed the reads with MiXCR, giving one entry per CDR3 protein. This table holds under 1,200 distinct CDR3 sequences, 80% found once. Researchers made the TCR library from RNA that was extracted from PBMCs. The starting material was peripheral blood mononuclear cells (PBMCs), obtained with antithyroid drug treatment, in newly diagnosed or persistent Graves disease (not recorded which). The receptors here all came from a woman in her 30s with Graves disease.

In this sample, this clonotype turned up a few times. The V gene is TRBV20-1, the J gene TRBJ2-3, with D possibly TRBD2 on 6 matching bases. CDR1 and CDR2 (germline): DFQATT, SNEGSKA (reference sequence). The CDR3 loop spans 16 amino acids. Trimming shortened V by 3 bases and J by 5 bases, and 21 bases separated the two germline ends. CDR3 residues: CSARGGIAQPVDTQYF. DNA for the CDR3: TGCAGTGCTAGGGGCGGGATAGCGCAACCGGTAGATACGCAGTATTTT.

About this clonotype itself: One end of the junction fails to match germline, which may point to a read error. The chain combines TRBV11-2 with TRBJ2-3; D may be TRBD1 (6 bases). Germline lookup yields CDR1 SGHAT and CDR2 FQNNGV. This CDR3 is 15 amino acids long. The CDR3 spells CASSLDRIDLDTQYF. DNA of the CDR3: TGTGCCAGCAGCCTAGACAGGATCGATCTCGATACGCAGTATTTT.

The genes are TRBV7-8 and TRBJ2-7, with 8 bases matching TRBD2. Per the germline V gene, CDR1 is SGHVS and CDR2 is FQNEAQ. Germline trimming cut 1 base from V and 3 bases from J; bases unmatched to any gene: 8. This CDR3 has 16 amino acids. CDR3 coding DNA: TGTGCCAGCAGCTTAGTCTCCCCCAGCGGGAGCTACGAGCAGTACTTC. It specifies CASSLVSPSGSYEQYF.

This chain uses TRBV29-1 with TRBJ2-1, with a possible D match to TRBD2 (6 bases). The CDR3 runs 15 residues. CDR1 is SQVTM and CDR2 is ANQGSEA in the germline V gene. The germline V and J ends were trimmed by 6 bases and 0 bases, with 15 bases remaining between them. CDR3 bases: TGCAGCGTGGGGGGTTCAGAGTCCTCCTACAATGAGCAGTTCTTC. Amino acid sequence: CSVGGSESSYNEQFF.

This chain's CDR3 is CASSLGSAIQETQYF. CDR3 DNA sequence: TGTGCCAGCAGCTTGGGTAGCGCGATACAAGAGACCCAGTACTTC. The rearrangement links TRBV5-4 to TRBJ2-5, with D maybe TRBD2 (5 bases). From germline, CDR1 is SGHNT and CDR2 YYREEE (reference sequence). Deletions cut 0 bases from V and 2 bases from J, with 11 bases between. This CDR3 is built from 15 residues.

V usage is TRBV5-1 and J usage is TRBJ2-2; no firm D call. The V and J ends lost 7 bases and 5 bases respectively, with 12 bases between them. The length of the CDR3 is 13 residues. Germline V gene data show CDR1 as SGHRS and CDR2 as YFSETQ. CDR3 loop: CASGMIGTGELFF. The CDR3 coding sequence is TGCGCCAGCGGTATGATTGGTACCGGGGAGCTGTTTTTT.

The chain has TRBV27 and TRBJ1-5, with D possibly matching TRBD1 (6 bases). The CDR3 covers 15 residues. CDR1 is MNHEY, CDR2 SMNVEV, per germline (reference sequence). Trimming stripped 5 bases from V and 4 bases from J, with 15 bases between. For the CDR3, the DNA is TGTGCCAGCAGTACGGGGGGCCTTTCGAATCAGCCCCAGCATTTT. Translation: CASSTGGLSNQPQHF.

This clonotype was recorded only once. V is TRBV20-1 and J is TRBJ2-5, with 7 positions matching TRBD1. The V gene's germline CDR1 is DFQATT and CDR2 SNEGSKA (reference sequence). The J segment lost 1 base and the V segment lost 7 bases, leaving 12 bases of the junction unmatched. The CDR3 sequence is 15 residues long. The CDR3 here is CSVQNRGQFQETQYF. The CDR3 nucleotides are TGCAGTGTCCAGAATAGGGGACAGTTCCAAGAGACCCAGTACTTC.

The V call is TRBV5-1, the J call TRBJ2-6, with 8 bases matching TRBD1. The germline V gene has CDR1 SGHRS and CDR2 YFSETQ. The CDR3 has 16 amino acids. CDR3: CVPRTGSSSGANVLTF. CDR3 in DNA: TGCGTACCTCGGACAGGGAGCTCCTCTGGGGCCAACGTCCTGACTTTC.

The rearrangement uses TRBV20-1 and TRBJ1-1, with D possibly being TRBD1 (5 bases). CDR3 length: 13 amino acids. Trimming left V 5 bases short and J 3 bases short, with 13 bases between. In germline, CDR1 is DFQATT, CDR2 SNEGSKA (reference sequence). CDR3 bases: TGCAGTGCTCGCAGACTGGGGGACACTGAAGCTTTCTTT. This encodes CSARRLGDTEAFF.

This rearrangement joins TRBV20-1 to TRBJ2-1; possibly TRBD2 for D (6 bases). V was cut by 6 bases and J by 13 bases, with 19 bases left in between. Germline CDR1 is DFQATT and CDR2 is SNEGSKA (reference sequence). The CDR3 runs 12 residues. The CDR3 nucleotides read TGCAGTGCCACGGACGGGACTCGGGGTCAGTTCTTC. Protein: CSATDGTRGQFF.

This clonotype was recorded only once. V gene TRBV19 combines with J gene TRBJ2-1; 9 bases are shared with TRBD2. Germline V gives CDR1 LNHDA, CDR2 SQIVND (reference sequence). The CDR3 spans 16 residues. The trim removed 7 bases at V and 4 bases at J, leaving 11 bases unmatched. The CDR3, as DNA: TGTGCCAGTAACCGACTGGCGGGAGGGAGTTACAATGAGCAGTTCTTC. This codes for CASNRLAGGSYNEQFF.

J is TRBJ2-7 and V is TRBV6-2 or TRBV6-3; 7 bases align to TRBD2. CDR1 and CDR2 (germline): MNHEY, SVGEGT. There are 14 residues in the CDR3. The trim removed 4 bases at V and 2 bases at J, leaving 5 bases unmatched. In DNA form, the CDR3 reads TGTGCCAGCAGTTTCGGGAGGCTAACCTACGAGCAGTACTTC. It specifies CASSFGRLTYEQYF.

Only a few counts were recorded for this clonotype. V gene TRBV10-1 combines with J gene TRBJ2-2; D is possibly TRBD2 (5 bases). Looked up from germline, CDR1 is WNHNN and CDR2 is SYGVQD (reference sequence). The CDR3 spans 15 residues. The V and J ends lost 0 bases and 6 bases respectively, with 11 bases between them. The CDR3 region is CASSESGVGAGELFF. The CDR3 bases are TGCGCCAGCAGTGAGTCGGGAGTCGGCGCCGGGGAGCTGTTTTTT.

The V and J genes are TRBV15 and TRBJ1-2, with D perhaps TRBD1 (5 bases). The length of the CDR3 is 15 residues. V lost 6 bases and J lost 2, with 16 bases in between. The germline gives CDR1 LNHNV, CDR2 YYDKDF (reference sequence). The CDR3 loop reads CATSRAGNVNYGYTF. The CDR3 DNA sequence: TGTGCCACCAGTAGGGCAGGGAATGTCAACTATGGCTACACCTTC.

This rearrangement joins TRBV4-2 to TRBJ1-1; the D gene is possibly TRBD1 (6 bases). V gave up 4 bases and J gave up 1 base, with 10 bases separating them. The CDR3 extends over 14 amino acids. Germline-derived CDR1 and CDR2 are LGHNA and YNFKEQ. The CDR3 here is CASSRLRGNTEAFF. CDR3 in DNA: TGTGCCAGCAGCCGACTCAGGGGGAACACTGAAGCTTTCTTT.

J is TRBJ2-6 and V is TRBV3-1; the D gene is possibly TRBD1 (6 bases). The germline V gene encodes CDR1 LGHDT and CDR2 YNNKEL (reference sequence). V lost 7 bases and J lost 0, with 10 bases in between. The CDR3 totals 15 residues. CDR3 coding DNA: TGTGCCAGCAAAGACAGGAGCTCTGGGGCCAACGTCCTGACTTTC. Its protein is CASKDRSSGANVLTF.

J is TRBJ2-7 and V is TRBV10-3; D may match TRBD1 or TRBD2 (5 bases each). Germline V gives CDR1 ENHRY, CDR2 SYGVKD. The CDR3 sequence is 17 residues long. Deletions cut 8 bases from V and 4 bases from J, with 27 bases between. The CDR3 nucleotides read TGTGCCATCGCGTCCGATCGACCCCGGGACGGACGATACGAGCAGTACTTC. This sequence encodes CAIASDRPRDGRYEQYF.

V usage is TRBV18 and J usage is TRBJ2-7; TRBD1 matches 9 bases. CDR3 length: 15 amino acids. Germline CDR1 is KGHSH and CDR2 is LQKENI. The V and J ends lost 0 bases and 2 bases, in that order; junction bases with no gene match: 2. The CDR3 reads CASSPPGTGTYEQYF. CDR3 DNA: TGTGCCAGCTCACCACCGGGGACAGGGACCTACGAGCAGTACTTC.

The chain joins TRBV11-1 to TRBJ2-7; possible D gene TRBD1, 6 bases. V gave up 6 bases and J gave up 1 base, with 22 bases separating them. Germline V gene data show CDR1 as SGHAT and CDR2 as FQDESV (reference sequence). The CDR3 spans 17 residues. CDR3 in amino acids: CASSLNYQGIGSYEQYF. The CDR3 nucleotides are TGTGCCAGCAGTCTCAACTACCAGGGGATCGGGTCCTACGAGCAGTACTTC.

The J gene is TRBJ1-1, the V gene TRBV12-3 or TRBV12-4, with 9 bases identical to TRBD1. The trim removed 5 bases at V and 1 base at J, leaving 5 bases unmatched. The CDR3 contains 15 residues. DNA of the CDR3: TGTGCCAGCAGTCAGGGACAGGGTCGGAACACTGAAGCTTTCTTT. This sequence encodes CASSQGQGRNTEAFF.

The V call is TRBV5-4, the J call TRBJ2-5; D is ambiguous. Germline V gene sequence: CDR1 SGHNT, CDR2 YYREEE (reference sequence). V lost 0 bases to trimming and J lost 1 base, with 7 bases between them. CDR3 size: 14 residues. CDR3 sequence reads: CASSLVVSQETQYF. CDR3 nucleotides: TGTGCCAGCAGCTTGGTTGTCAGCCAAGAGACCCAGTACTTC.

This rearrangement joins TRBV15 to TRBJ2-2, with D perhaps given as TRBD1 or TRBD2 (5 bases each). This CDR3 is built from 14 residues. With 3 bases removed from V and 3 bases from J, the gap between germline ends came to 8 bases. Germline-derived CDR1 and CDR2 are LNHNV and YYDKDF (reference sequence). CDR3 sequence (DNA): TGTGCCACCAGCAGCGGGGACCACACCGGGGAGCTGTTTTTT. This encodes CATSSGDHTGELFF.